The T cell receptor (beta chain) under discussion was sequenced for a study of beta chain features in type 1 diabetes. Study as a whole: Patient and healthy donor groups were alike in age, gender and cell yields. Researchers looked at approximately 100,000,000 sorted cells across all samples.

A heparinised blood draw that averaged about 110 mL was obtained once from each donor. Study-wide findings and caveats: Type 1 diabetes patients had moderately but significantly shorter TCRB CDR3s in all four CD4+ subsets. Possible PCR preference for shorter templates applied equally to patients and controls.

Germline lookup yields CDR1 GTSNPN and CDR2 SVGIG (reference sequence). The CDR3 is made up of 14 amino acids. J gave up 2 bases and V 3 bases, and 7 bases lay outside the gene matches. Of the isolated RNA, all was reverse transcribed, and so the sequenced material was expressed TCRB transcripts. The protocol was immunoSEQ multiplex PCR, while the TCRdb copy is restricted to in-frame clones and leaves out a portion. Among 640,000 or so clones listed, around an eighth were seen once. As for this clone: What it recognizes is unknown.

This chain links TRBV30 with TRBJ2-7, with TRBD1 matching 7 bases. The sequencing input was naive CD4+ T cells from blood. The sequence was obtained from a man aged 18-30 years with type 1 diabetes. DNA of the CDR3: TGTGCCTGGAGCAGGACAGGCCTAGCCTACGAGCAGTACTTC. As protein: CAWSRTGLAYEQYF.